This T cell receptor (beta chain) was sequenced during a study of T cells in Graves' hyperthyroidism and ophthalmopathy. Findings and caveats of the study: The model anticipated ophthalmopathy a median about six months pre-onset.

The CDR3 is 19 amino acids. The germline CDR1 and CDR2 sequences are SEHNR and FQNEAQ (reference sequence). V lost 9 bases and J 0 bases, leaving 30 bases between the germline ends. This clonotype was seen repeatedly, ten times or more. Its antigen is undetermined. RNA transcripts served as the template for amplifying TCR beta CDR3 regions. When the TCR CDR3 underwent first-round RT-PCR, the HTBI primer set was used. TCRdb re-analysed the multiplex PCR reads in MiXCR, keeping a single row per CDR3 protein. The sample comprises 250,000 to 300,000 distinct CDR3 sequences, about an eighth of which are singletons, and more than 7.5% rests with the top ten.

The J gene is TRBJ2-7, the V gene TRBV7-9; D ambiguous. This clonotype was sampled from a woman between 25 and 40 years old with Graves' hyperthyroidism that later progressed to Graves' ophthalmopathy. The sequencing input was blood. CDR3 residues: CASTWVPRLQRHSSYEQYF. For the CDR3, the DNA is TGTGCCAGTACTTGGGTGCCTAGGTTACAGCGTCATAGCTCCTACGAGCAGTACTTC.